The clone carrying this TCR beta chain was seen at least ten times. Its antigen is unidentified. This sample is drawn from a study of T cell repertoires in cytomegalovirus infection. Study overall: Based on public TCR beta signatures, there were indications of CMV infection and of a matching HLA type.

General study results and limits: Clonotypes of TCR beta that were HLA-C-restricted and CMV-specific dominated the ex vivo response. Totalled public TCR beta family frequency picked out people who carried CMV plus the relevant HLA.

Germline assignment: CDR1 MDHEN and CDR2 SYDVKM. The length of the CDR3 is 15 residues. Trimming cost V 5 bases and J 5 bases, with 19 bases left between them. MiXCR was run by TCRdb on the reads, yielding one entry per CDR3 protein. The sample has 250,000 or so distinct CDR3 sequences, 12% seen once. This sequence originates from a human donor in good health (CMV status not recorded). Some clones in this sample may be carry-over from other donors' samples. The chain links TRBV28 to TRBJ2-7, with D hard to call. Sequencing was performed on PBMCs. In nucleotides, the CDR3 is TGTGCCAGCAGTACTACCCGGTCGAGCGCCGACGAGCAGTACTTC. It translates to CASSTTRSSADEQYF.